This record concerns one T cell receptor beta chain sequence. The antigen it binds to is not known. No much larger clone exists at a distance of one base, and base qualities are not known. This sample is part of a study of blood T cell repertoires in COVID-19 (TCRdb year 2020). Some background on the complete study: Samples from collaborators originated in the United States, Italy and Spain and spanned both the acute and convalescent phases of COVID-19. The prospective study material was composed of cDNA or gDNA derived from T cells, B-cell-depleted T cells, or PBMCs. The dataset comprised deeply sampled blood TCRbeta repertoires from subjects exposed to, actively infected with, or recovered from COVID-19. The repertoires were released in a freely available public database intended as a resource for research on the immune response to SARS-CoV-2. The samples were drawn from two sources: the first 160 participants of the ongoing ImmuneRACE study, and about 1,300 subjects contributed by 6 global collaborators. A de-identified subject ID, COVID-19 status, age in years and sex were almost always included in the sample metadata. Where HLA class I and class II types were available, the types were taken from metadata supplied by the sample provider, not from assay-based typing. General conclusions and limits of the study: How much clinical and demographic metadata was included differed by source and by participant, and the metadata was provided uncurated.

Looking up the germline V gene yields CDR1 KGHDR and CDR2 SFDVKD. The CDR3 measures 13 amino acids from cysteine to phenylalanine. Of all the DNA, just the CDR3 is kept, 39 bases in frame from base 1. V was cut back by 2 bases and J by 6 bases, leaving a gap of 10 bases between them. Collaborating institutions collected whole blood in K2EDTA tubes following their own protocols. For TCRbeta analysis, collaborators shipped samples in one of three forms: frozen whole blood, isolated PBMCs, or DNA extracted from either of those sample types. The immunoSEQ Assay, a bias-controlled multiplex PCR, was used to amplify TCRbeta CDR3 regions from genomic DNA. The authors processed their data as follows. The number of nucleated cells in each sample was estimated from the amplification of reference gene primers within the assay. To quantify the absolute abundance of each unique TCRbeta CDR3 rearrangement, sequence reads were collapsed and filtered. For each sample, productive Simpson clonality was calculated as the square root of Simpson's diversity index across productive rearrangements. The table comes from immuneACCESS by way of TCRdb, which keeps in-frame sequences with V and J called. Part of the clones is missing from these tables; in studies checked, under half for an unresolved V gene and the rest for unknown reasons. D and trimming come from the DNA, and the V and J calls and clone size come from that table. In all, the sample holds approximately 210,000 clones, and around 88% of those were seen once. 2.9% of the sample belongs to the ten largest clones.

This TCR was recovered from a man over 45 with active or convalescent COVID-19. The chain uses TRBV24-1 and TRBJ2-7; TRBD1 might be the D gene, on 6 matching bases. Sequencing was done on a sample of peripheral blood. The CDR3 corresponds to CATSDSYRAEQYF. The sequenced DNA: TGTGCCACCAGTGATTCGTACAGGGCCGAGCAGTACTTC.